This TCR beta chain was sequenced in a study of T cell repertoires in cytomegalovirus infection. The wider study: It was the public TCR beta signatures that indicated both CMV infection and matching HLA type.

TCRdb called the reads again in MiXCR, with one record for every CDR3 protein. The sample lists approximately 170,000 distinct CDR3 sequences, around an eighth seen once, with about a quarter in the top ten. This clonotype has at least ten counts. Its antigen is undetermined. V was cut by 0 bases and J by 9 bases, with 9 bases left in between. CDR3 size: 13 residues. CDR1 is SGHAT, CDR2 FQNNGV, per germline. Study observations and caveats: Using cumulative public TCR beta family frequency, the authors identified those who carried CMV together with the relevant HLA. It was HLA-C-restricted CMV-specific TCR beta clonotypes that dominated the response ex vivo.

The clonotype was recovered from a human donor in good health (CMV status not recorded). Some clones in this sample may be carry-over from other donors' samples. The chain uses TRBV11-2 and TRBJ2-1; the D gene is possibly TRBD2 (5 bases). The sequenced sample was PBMCs. For the CDR3, the DNA is TGTGCCAGCAGCTTAGAGAGGGCCGGTGAGCAGTTCTTC. Residues: CASSLERAGEQFF.